A single sample gave rise to the 13 T cell receptor beta chains below, sequenced in a study of radiation and T cells in renal cell carcinoma. The repertoire was sequenced with immunoSEQ multiplex PCR; TCRdb's copy has only in-frame clones and lacks some. Altogether about 59,000 clones are present, approximately 84% being singletons, with the ten largest covering more than 7%. Indicated time point: baseline pretreatment blood. Treatment in this sample: 15 Gy SBRT to primary tumor, nephrectomy 4 weeks later. The sequences come from blood, collected from a patient whose treatment included radiotherapy and nephrectomy. The receptor set was obtained from a man in his sixties with renal cell carcinoma.

The chain employs TRBV4-3 and TRBJ2-7, with 11 bases fitting TRBD2. This CDR3 region has 16 residues. V lost 0 bases to trimming and J lost 5 bases; unmatched junction nucleotides: 6. Germline V gives CDR1 LGHNA, CDR2 YSLEER. CDR3 nucleotides: TGCGCCAGCAGCCAAGACCTAGCGGGGGGTCAGGACGAGCAGTACTTC. Its protein product is CASSQDLAGGQDEQYF.

The CDR3 nucleotides are TGTGCCAGCGGGCCCTCTTATAACAGGGGAACTGAAGCTTTCTTT. Its protein product is CASGPSYNRGTEAFF. The gene calls are TRBV6-1 and TRBJ1-1; 7 positions agree with TRBD1. Trimming removed 8 bases from V and 5 bases from J; junction bases left unmatched: 14. Per germline, CDR1 MNHNS and CDR2 SASEGT. The CDR3 sequence is 15 residues long.

This chain connects TRBV2 to TRBJ1-2, with 10 bases matching TRBD1. The length of the CDR3 is 16 residues. Germline assignment: CDR1 SNHLY and CDR2 FYNNEI. Losses at the gene ends were 3 bases for V and 1 base for J; bases not matched to a gene: 5. The CDR3 nucleotides are TGTGCCAGCAGTGACGGGACAGGGGCAATTAACTATGGCTACACCTTC. It translates to CASSDGTGAINYGYTF. The full variable domain, in which reference TRBV2 and TRBJ1-2 provide the parts outside the CDR3, is EPEVTQTPSHQVTQMGQEVILRCVPISNHLYFYWYRQILGQKVEFLVSFYNNEISEKSEIFDDQFSVERPDGSNFTLKIRSTKLEDSAMYFCASSDGTGAINYGYTFGSGTRLTVV.

J is TRBJ1-5 and V is TRBV6-1, with D perhaps matching TRBD1 (5 bases). V was pared by 5 bases and J by 6 bases, with 14 bases between. Germline CDR1 is MNHNS and CDR2 is SASEGT. This CDR3 region has 14 residues. As DNA, the CDR3 is TGTGCCAGCAGTACCTCAGGGTCAAGTCAGCCCCAGCATTTT. Translation gives CASSTSGSSQPQHF.

This clone has a handful of counts. This chain connects TRBV7-8 to TRBJ2-1; weak D call: TRBD2 (5 bases). From germline, CDR1 is SGHVS and CDR2 FQNEAQ. CDR3 size: 17 residues. V lost 0 bases to trimming and J lost 0 bases, with 12 bases between them. The CDR3 is CASSLAPGTSSYNEQFF. DNA for the CDR3: TGTGCCAGCAGCTTAGCGCCAGGAACTAGCTCCTACAATGAGCAGTTCTTC.

CDR3: CAWQANQETQYF. The CDR3 nucleotides read TGTGCCTGGCAGGCAAACCAAGAGACCCAGTACTTC. This rearrangement joins TRBV30 to TRBJ2-5; no definite D call. V shed 5 bases and J shed 0 bases, with 7 bases lying between them. Germline V gene data show CDR1 as GTSNPN and CDR2 as SVGIG (reference sequence). This CDR3 is 12 amino acids long.

The chain joins TRBV9 to TRBJ1-3; possible D gene TRBD1, 6 bases. V lost 4 bases to trimming and J lost 0 bases, with 14 bases between them. Germline-derived CDR1 and CDR2 are SGDLS and YYNGEE. The CDR3 has 16 residues. CDR3 sequence: CASSPGGLDSGNTIYF. The CDR3 DNA reads TGTGCCAGCAGCCCGGGGGGGCTTGACTCTGGAAACACCATATATTTT.

As concerns this clone: The sample carries other DNA sequences with the same CDR3. The J gene is TRBJ2-2, the V gene TRBV10-1; D call uncertain. CDR3 length: 11 residues. Germline V gives CDR1 WNHNN, CDR2 SYGVQD (reference sequence). The ends were cut back, 3 bases at V and 7 bases at J, with 3 bases in the middle. The CDR3 DNA reads TGCGCCAGCAGTGACATCGGGGAGCTGTTTTTT. Amino acid sequence: CASSDIGELFF.

The V call is TRBV5-3, the J call TRBJ2-5, with 8 bases matching TRBD1. TRBV5-3 is identified as an open reading frame with a role that is uncertain. The CDR3 is 15 amino acids. J was trimmed by 5 bases and V by 4 bases; bases with no gene match: 10. The CDR3 nucleotides are TGTGCCAGAAGCGGTACAGGGGGTCGGGGGGAGACCCAGTACTTC. The encoded protein is CARSGTGGRGETQYF.

The count of this clone is one. The chain has TRBV4-3 and TRBJ2-1; D call uncertain. Trimming removed 0 bases at V and 7 bases at J, with 7 bases between. The CDR3 consists of 13 residues. From germline, CDR1 is LGHNA and CDR2 YSLEER. The CDR3 is CASSQDYYNEQFF. In DNA form, the CDR3 reads TGCGCCAGCAGCCAAGATTACTATAATGAGCAGTTCTTC.

The chain joins TRBV9 to TRBJ1-1; 7 bases are shared with TRBD1. The CDR3 length is 13 residues. Trimming removed 7 bases from V and 1 base from J; junction bases left unmatched: 4. Germline V lookup: CDR1 SGDLS, CDR2 YYNGEE. CDR3 nucleotides: TGTGCCAGCTCCGGGACAGCGAACACTGAAGCTTTCTTT. Its translation: CASSGTANTEAFF.

The chain employs TRBV27 and TRBJ2-1; D is possibly TRBD1 (5 bases). Germline CDR1 and CDR2: MNHEY and SMNVEV (reference sequence). The CDR3 loop spans 14 amino acids. The V end lost 3 bases, the J end lost 1 base, and 7 bases lay between the germline ends. In nucleotides, the CDR3 is TGTGCCAGCAGTTTGACAGAATCCTACAATGAGCAGTTCTTC. Amino acid sequence: CASSLTESYNEQFF.

The chain links TRBV18 to TRBJ2-2; TRBD2 might be the D (6 bases). The CDR3 has 15 amino acids. V was shortened by 4 bases and J by 6 bases, with 15 bases between the two germline ends. CDR1 KGHSH and CDR2 LQKENI come from the germline V gene. In DNA, the CDR3 is TGTGCCAGCTCACTACGACTGGCGGGGTCCGGGGAGCTGTTTTTT. Encoded protein: CASSLRLAGSGELFF.